Each of the 17 T cell receptor beta chains below was sequenced from the same sample in a study of blood T cell repertoires in COVID-19. Some clones are missing from TCRdb's copy, which holds only in-frame ones; the method was immunoSEQ multiplex PCR. This sample carries fewer than 250,000 clones, approximately 85% of them seen once, and the ten largest clones take approximately 2.1%. Sample: PBMCs or T cells enriched from blood (not recorded which). The receptors shown here come from a woman aged 45-65 years who had recovered from COVID-19.

The V call is TRBV19, the J call TRBJ2-2; D perhaps matches TRBD2 (5 bases). V lost 7 bases and J 7 bases, leaving 13 bases between the germline ends. Germline V CDR1 and CDR2: LNHDA, SQIVND (reference sequence). The CDR3 runs 13 residues. The CDR3 loop is CASKEVAVGELFF. The CDR3 DNA is TGTGCCAGTAAGGAGGTTGCGGTCGGGGAGCTGTTTTTT. Full variable domain (rest looked up from reference TRBV19 and TRBJ2-2): DGGITQSPKYLFRKEGQNVTLSCEQNLNHDAMYWYRQDPGQGLRLIYYSQIVNDFQKGDIAEGYSVSREKKESFPLTVTSAQKNPTAFYLCASKEVAVGELFFGEGSRLTVL.

Only one count was recorded for this clone. This rearrangement joins TRBV5-6 to TRBJ1-3; no reliable D call. The CDR3 runs to 16 residues. Germline values: CDR1 SGHDT, CDR2 YYEEEE. Trimming removed 1 base at V and 0 bases at J, with 11 bases between. CDR3 coding DNA: TGTGCCAGCAGCTTGCGGGGTCCAAACTCTGGAAACACCATATATTTT. This codes for CASSLRGPNSGNTIYF.

The V and J genes are TRBV27 and TRBJ1-2; D is perhaps TRBD1 (5 bases). This CDR3 comprises 18 residues. V was pared by 2 bases and J by 5 bases, with 24 bases between. Germline assignment: CDR1 MNHEY and CDR2 SMNVEV (reference sequence). The DNA of the CDR3 is TGTGCCAGCAGTTTAACGGGGGTACGTTACAGTTTCGGGTATGGCTACACCTTC. Protein sequence: CASSLTGVRYSFGYGYTF.

The chain joins TRBV11-1 to TRBJ1-1, with TRBD1 as a possible D gene (5 bases). The length of the CDR3 is 12 residues. Germline V gene sequence: CDR1 SGHAT, CDR2 FQDESV (reference sequence). Trimming took 10 bases from V and 6 from J, leaving 15 bases between them. CDR3: CAIQGGRAEAFF. The CDR3 DNA reads TGTGCCATCCAGGGCGGACGGGCTGAAGCTTTCTTT.

The genes are TRBV3-1 (or the pseudogene TRBV3-2) and TRBJ2-1, with 13 positions matching TRBD2. The length of the CDR3 is 18 residues. Germline CDR1 reads LGHDT; CDR2 reads YNNKEL (reference sequence). V was pared by 1 base and J by 8 bases, with 11 bases of the junction left unmatched. The chain's CDR3 is CASSQGWGLAGQAHEQFF. DNA of the CDR3: TGTGCCAGCAGCCAAGGGTGGGGACTAGCGGGACAGGCCCATGAGCAGTTCTTC.

This rearrangement joins TRBV7-2 to TRBJ2-4; D is perhaps TRBD2 (5 bases). Per the germline V gene, CDR1 is SGHTA and CDR2 is FQGNSA. Trimming left V 5 bases short and J 0 bases short, with 17 bases between. The CDR3 consists of 17 residues. CDR3 loop: CASSPTEERLAKNIQYF. The CDR3 DNA follows: TGTGCCAGCAGCCCCACGGAGGAAAGGTTAGCCAAAAACATTCAGTACTTC. The whole variable domain, filled in from reference TRBV7-2 and TRBJ2-4, reads GAGVSQSPSNKVTEKGKDVELRCDPISGHTALYWYRQSLGQGLEFLIYFQGNSAPDKSGLPSDRFSAERTGGSVSTLTIQRTQQEDSAVYLCASSPTEERLAKNIQYFGAGTRLSVL.

This chain links TRBV5-1 with TRBJ2-5; 7 bases line up with TRBD1. From germline, CDR1 is SGHRS and CDR2 YFSETQ. This CDR3 region has 14 residues. The V segment lost 4 bases and the J segment 2 bases; nucleotides outside the gene matches: 5. CDR3 bases: TGCGCCAGCAGCCCCTACAGGGGTCAAGAGACCCAGTACTTC. This translates into CASSPYRGQETQYF.

V is TRBV7-3 and J is TRBJ1-2; TRBD1 matches 9 bases. With V trimmed by 5 bases and J by 8 bases, 6 bases remained unmatched. The CDR3 is 13 residues long. Germline CDR1 reads SGHTA; CDR2 reads FQGTGA. In DNA form, the CDR3 reads TGTGCCAGCAGCCCGGGACAGGGTGGCGGCTACACCTTC. Translating it yields CASSPGQGGGYTF.

V gene TRBV18 combines with J gene TRBJ2-6; D not certain. CDR1 is KGHSH, CDR2 LQKENI, per germline. Trimming removed 0 bases at V and 0 bases at J, with 12 bases between. This CDR3 has 18 residues. The CDR3 bases are TGTGCCAGCTCACCACCGGGCTCGCGCACCTCTGGGGCCAACGTCCTGACTTTC. Translated: CASSPPGSRTSGANVLTF.

The V call is TRBV7-9, the J call TRBJ2-3, with 7 bases aligning to TRBD2. Germline trimming cut 5 bases from V and 4 bases from J; bases unmatched to any gene: 6. The CDR3 totals 14 residues. Germline CDR1 reads SEHNR; CDR2 reads FQNEAQ (reference sequence). Written as DNA, the CDR3 is TGTGCCAGCAGCGTGGCCCGGGGGGCAGATACGCAGTATTTT. Protein sequence: CASSVARGADTQYF.

This clone occurred once. The rearrangement uses TRBV7-2 and TRBJ2-7; 10 bases align to TRBD2. Germline-derived CDR1 and CDR2 are SGHTA and FQGNSA. V shed 3 bases, J shed 4 bases, and the junction held 9 bases outside the gene matches. The CDR3 extends over 16 amino acids. CDR3 DNA sequence: TGTGCCAGCAGCTTGGAGCCGCGTAGCGGGAGGTACGAGCAGTACTTC. Amino acids: CASSLEPRSGRYEQYF. The entire variable domain, with the rest obtained from reference TRBV7-2 and TRBJ2-7, is as follows: GAGVSQSPSNKVTEKGKDVELRCDPISGHTALYWYRQSLGQGLEFLIYFQGNSAPDKSGLPSDRFSAERTGGSVSTLTIQRTQQEDSAVYLCASSLEPRSGRYEQYFGPGTRLTVT.

The V gene is TRBV11-3, the J gene TRBJ2-1; D is unresolved. The CDR3 contains 11 residues. The germline V gene encodes CDR1 SGHNT and CDR2 YENEEA. The V gene lost 5 bases and the J gene lost 6 bases, with 5 bases spanning the gap. DNA of the CDR3: TGTGCCAGCAGCCGTTCCAATGAGCAGTTCTTC. It encodes CASSRSNEQFF.

This chain uses TRBV19 with TRBJ2-7; 14 bases are a match to TRBD2. The V and J ends lost 11 bases and 6 bases, in that order; junction bases with no gene match: 6. The CDR3 is made up of 13 amino acids. Germline V gene data show CDR1 as LNHDA and CDR2 as SQIVND (reference sequence). The CDR3 DNA sequence: TGTGCCTGCGGGACTAGCGGGAGAGGCGAGCAGTACTTC. Protein sequence: CACGTSGRGEQYF.

This chain connects TRBV6-2 or TRBV6-3 to TRBJ2-2, with 8 bases identical to TRBD2. V lost 0 bases and J lost 5; bases outside the gene matches: 8. Germline V lookup: CDR1 MNHEY, CDR2 SVGEGT. This CDR3 is built from 17 residues. CDR3 in amino acids: CASSYSKVASGTGELFF. The CDR3 coding sequence is TGTGCCAGCAGTTACTCGAAAGTAGCTAGCGGGACCGGGGAGCTGTTTTTT.

The genes are TRBV2 and TRBJ2-2; 9 bases fit TRBD2. The germline V gene encodes CDR1 SNHLY and CDR2 FYNNEI. This CDR3 comprises 18 residues. The V gene end was trimmed by 8 bases and the J gene end by 4 bases; junction bases not matched to a gene: 17. The CDR3 loop is CASEYSRRGGRSTGELFF. CDR3 bases: TGTGCCAGCGAATACTCGAGGCGGGGGGGCCGGAGCACCGGGGAGCTGTTTTTT.

V gene TRBV28 combines with J gene TRBJ1-4; tentative D call: TRBD1 (5 bases). V was shortened by 3 bases and J by 6 bases, with 14 bases between the two germline ends. The CDR3 totals 15 residues. From germline, CDR1 is MDHEN and CDR2 SYDVKM. Written as DNA, the CDR3 is TGTGCCAGCAGTTTTATCGGGGCGGGGGATGAAAAACTGTTTTTT. It codes for CASSFIGAGDEKLFF.

This chain links TRBV7-2 with TRBJ2-7; D remains unclear. The germline gives CDR1 SGHTA, CDR2 FQGNSA. V was cut by 2 bases and J by 6 bases, with 11 bases left in between. The CDR3 contains 13 residues. CDR3 DNA sequence: TGTGCCAGCAGCTTATTAGTTGTTCGCGAGCAGTACTTC. Amino acids: CASSLLVVREQYF. Using reference TRBV7-2 and TRBJ2-7 for the parts outside the CDR3, the full variable domain is GAGVSQSPSNKVTEKGKDVELRCDPISGHTALYWYRQSLGQGLEFLIYFQGNSAPDKSGLPSDRFSAERTGGSVSTLTIQRTQQEDSAVYLCASSLLVVREQYFGPGTRLTVT.